This T cell receptor (beta chain) came from a study of OX40 agonist ivuxolimab in advanced cancers. With V trimmed by 0 bases and J by 8 bases, 6 bases remained unmatched. This CDR3 contains 16 residues. Germline CDR1 SGHVS, CDR2 FNYEAQ. Only in-frame clones appear in the TCRdb table, and some are missing; sequencing was by immunoSEQ multiplex PCR. The table lists tens of thousands of clones, around 85% of them singletons. This clone was seen a few times. Its matching antigen is unknown. Study-wide findings and caveats: Within 6 weeks, CD4+ and CD8+ blood T cells expanded clonally at 0.1 to 3.0 mg/kg. Among the least clonally expanded were partial responders at 0.1-3.0 mg/kg.

The V gene is TRBV7-6, the J gene TRBJ2-1, with TRBD2 matching over 11 bases. The origin of this receptor is an adult with an advanced solid tumor such as melanoma, head and neck, liver or kidney cancer. The sample consisted of CD4+ or CD8+ T cells sorted from blood, taken in a trial of the OX40 agonist ivuxolimab. The CDR3 DNA sequence: TGTGCCAGCAGCTTAGCAAGTCTAGCGGGAGGCCATGAGCAGTTCTTC. Amino acids: CASSLASLAGGHEQFF. Supplemented by reference TRBV7-6 and TRBJ2-1, the full variable domain reads GAGVSQSPRYKVTKRGQDVALRCDPISGHVSLYWYRQALGQGPEFLTYFNYEAQQDKSGLPNDRFSAERPEGSISTLTIQRTEQRDSAMYRCASSLASLAGGHEQFFGPGTRLTVL.